What follows are 12 T cell receptor beta chains derived from one specimen sequenced in a study of OX40 agonist ivuxolimab in advanced cancers. Generated by immunoSEQ multiplex PCR, the TCRdb table keeps only in-frame clones and is missing some. Among approximately 38,000 clones listed, 70% to 85% were seen once. Source: CD4+ or CD8+ T cells sorted from blood, taken in a trial of the OX40 agonist ivuxolimab. The receptors come from an adult with an advanced solid tumor such as melanoma, head and neck, liver or kidney cancer.

V gene TRBV6-1 combines with J gene TRBJ1-2; 7 bases line up with TRBD1. This CDR3 spans 16 amino acids. Trimming at V came to 4 bases and at J to 8 bases, leaving 16 bases not matched to a gene. CDR1 and CDR2 (germline): MNHNS, SASEGT. The CDR3 reads CASSAGQAVLVGGYTF. CDR3 bases: TGTGCCAGCAGTGCAGGACAGGCCGTCCTGGTGGGAGGCTACACCTTC.

This clone was counted only a few times. The chain couples TRBV5-1 to TRBJ2-7, with D unresolved. The CDR3 length is 15 residues. V lost 3 bases to trimming and J lost 2 bases, with 15 bases between them. CDR1 and CDR2 from the germline V gene are SGHRS and YFSETQ. The CDR3 loop reads CASSSTILDTYEQYF. As DNA, the CDR3 is TGCGCCAGCAGCTCAACCATCTTAGATACCTACGAGCAGTACTTC.

Only one count was recorded for this clone. The chain combines TRBV15 with TRBJ1-4; no definite D call. V was cut by 0 bases and J by 5 bases, with 10 bases left in between. Germline CDR1 reads LNHNV; CDR2 reads YYDKDF (reference sequence). The CDR3 is made up of 15 amino acids. The CDR3 coding sequence is TGTGCCACCAGCAGAGATTGGGGAGAGAATGAAAAACTGTTTTTT. Its protein product is CATSRDWGENEKLFF.

The chain has TRBV6-6 and TRBJ2-3, with 10 bases fitting TRBD2. The V gene end was trimmed by 6 bases and the J gene end by 1 base; junction bases not matched to a gene: 7. This CDR3 is built from 16 residues. The V gene's germline CDR1 is MNHNY and CDR2 SVGAGI (reference sequence). In DNA form, the CDR3 reads TGTGCCAGCAGCCTCGCAGCGGGAGGGGGCACAGATACGCAGTATTTT. It is translated as CASSLAAGGGTDTQYF.

This chain uses TRBV6-6 with TRBJ2-4, with a tentative D call TRBD2 (6 bases). This CDR3 has 12 amino acids. The V end was cut by 4 bases, the J end by 6 bases, with 7 bases between. CDR1 MNHNY and CDR2 SVGAGI come from the germline V gene (reference sequence). The CDR3 sequence is CASSLEGNIQYF. CDR3 sequence (DNA): TGTGCCAGCAGTTTGGAGGGAAACATTCAGTACTTC.

V and J are TRBV7-6 and TRBJ2-2; 7 nucleotides align to TRBD1. Germline loops: CDR1 SGHVS, CDR2 FNYEAQ. J lost 6 bases, V lost 2 bases, and 6 bases had no gene match. The CDR3 loop spans 15 amino acids. The CDR3 nucleotides are TGTGCCAGCAGCTTATTGACCCAGGGGGCCGGGGAGCTGTTTTTT. It encodes CASSLLTQGAGELFF.

The chain has TRBV30 and TRBJ2-1, with D possibly called TRBD1 or TRBD2 (5 bases each). The V end lost 4 bases, the J end lost 5 bases, and 15 bases lay between the germline ends. The CDR3 sequence is 14 residues long. Per germline, CDR1 GTSNPN and CDR2 SVGIG (reference sequence). This CDR3 is CAWIAPGPNNEQFF. CDR3 bases: TGTGCCTGGATAGCGCCGGGACCCAACAATGAGCAGTTCTTC.

The chain carries TRBV9 and TRBJ2-1; TRBD1 might be the D (6 bases). The germline CDR1 and CDR2 sequences are SGDLS and YYNGEE. CDR3 length equals 17 residues. Trimming cost V 0 bases and J 2 bases, with 15 bases left between them. The CDR3 DNA is TGTGCCAGCAGCGTAGCTCCGGGCAGGGGTCCCTACAATGAGCAGTTCTTC. Protein product: CASSVAPGRGPYNEQFF.

The sample holds a few counts of this clone. V and J are TRBV19 and TRBJ2-1, with 10 positions matching TRBD2. The V segment lost 2 bases and the J segment 6 bases; nucleotides outside the gene matches: 7. CDR1 and CDR2 (germline): LNHDA, SQIVND (reference sequence). CDR3 length equals 16 residues. CDR3 loop: CASSIQLLAGSNEQFF. The CDR3 DNA reads as TGTGCCAGTAGTATACAGTTACTAGCGGGGTCCAATGAGCAGTTCTTC. Complete variable domain (other parts from reference TRBV19 and TRBJ2-1): DGGITQSPKYLFRKEGQNVTLSCEQNLNHDAMYWYRQDPGQGLRLIYYSQIVNDFQKGDIAEGYSVSREKKESFPLTVTSAQKNPTAFYLCASSIQLLAGSNEQFFGPGTRLTVL.

This chain links TRBV7-9 with TRBJ2-1; 9 positions match TRBD2. The germline V gene has CDR1 SEHNR and CDR2 FQNEAQ (reference sequence). Trimming cost V 1 base and J 5 bases; bases outside gene matches: 12. The CDR3 totals 18 residues. The CDR3 loop is CASSLGFLREGLHNEQFF. CDR3 nucleotides: TGTGCCAGCAGCTTAGGTTTTTTGCGGGAGGGCCTCCACAATGAGCAGTTCTTC.

The V and J genes are TRBV9 and TRBJ2-1; 12 positions match TRBD2. The CDR3 has 16 amino acids. Germline assignment: CDR1 SGDLS and CDR2 YYNGEE. Unmatched junction bases numbered 2, after V lost 0 bases and J lost 4 bases. The CDR3 here is CASSVGLAGDYNEQFF. In nucleotides, the CDR3 is TGTGCCAGCAGCGTAGGACTAGCGGGAGATTACAATGAGCAGTTCTTC.

The J gene is TRBJ2-1, the V gene TRBV7-2; no clear D. V was pared by 1 base and J by 11 bases, with 21 bases between. Germline lookup yields CDR1 SGHTA and CDR2 FQGNSA. There are 16 residues in the CDR3. The CDR3, as DNA: TGTGCCAGCAGCTTAGTTTCGCGGTCCCTGCAAAAAAAGCAGTTCTTC. Protein sequence: CASSLVSRSLQKKQFF.